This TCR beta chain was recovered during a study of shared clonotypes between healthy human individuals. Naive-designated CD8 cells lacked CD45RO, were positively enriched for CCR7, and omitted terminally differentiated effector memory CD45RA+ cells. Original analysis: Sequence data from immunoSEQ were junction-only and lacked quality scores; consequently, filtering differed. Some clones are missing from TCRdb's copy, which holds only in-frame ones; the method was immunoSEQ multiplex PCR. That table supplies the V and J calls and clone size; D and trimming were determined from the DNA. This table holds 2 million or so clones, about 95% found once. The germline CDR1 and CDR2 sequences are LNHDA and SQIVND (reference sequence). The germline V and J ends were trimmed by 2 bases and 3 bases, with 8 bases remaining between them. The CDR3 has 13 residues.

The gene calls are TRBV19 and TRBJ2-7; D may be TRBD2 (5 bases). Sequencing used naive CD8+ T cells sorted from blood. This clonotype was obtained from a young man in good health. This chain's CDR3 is CASSIMRDYEQYF. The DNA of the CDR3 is TGTGCCAGTAGTATAATGAGGGACTACGAGCAGTACTTC.